This is a list of T cell receptor beta chains from one sample in a study of T cell responses to AZD1222 COVID-19 vaccine. Generated by immunoSEQ multiplex PCR, the TCRdb table keeps only in-frame clones and is missing some. The sample contains 45,000 or so clones, roughly 87% of which appear only once. The input for sequencing was peripheral blood, taken 28 days after the second AZD1222 dose. The receptors originated from an adult who received the AZD1222 COVID-19 vaccine. The CDR3 runs from the conserved cysteine through the conserved F or W. D genes are given only for firm matches. Size values are once, few and many counts, or a class for expanded clones, and some rows have none.

V,D,size,J,CDR3,DNA
TRBV29-1,TRBD1,NA,TRBJ1-1,CSAGQGMNTEAFF,TGCAGCGCTGGACAGGGTATGAACACTGAAGCTTTCTTT
TRBV2,NA,NA,TRBJ1-2,CASSDRLPKRDGYTF,TGTGCCAGCAGTGACAGACTTCCCAAGAGAGATGGCTACACCTTC
TRBV30,NA,NA,TRBJ1-1,CASPRDNTEAFF,TGTGCCTCCCCGAGGGACAACACTGAAGCTTTCTTT
TRBV30,NA,NA,TRBJ1-1,CAWSEAGKTEAFF,TGTGCCTGGAGTGAGGCAGGGAAGACTGAAGCTTTCTTT
TRBV19,NA,NA,TRBJ1-1,CASSLGEATEAFF,TGTGCCAGTAGTCTTGGGGAGGCCACTGAAGCTTTCTTT
TRBV5-1,NA,NA,TRBJ2-2,CASSLETRGASGELFF,TGCGCCAGCAGCTTGGAAACCAGAGGGGCGTCCGGGGAGCTGTTTTTT
TRBV19,NA,NA,TRBJ2-4,CASIARDGLGAKNIQYF,TGTGCCAGTATTGCCAGGGATGGCTTAGGAGCCAAAAACATTCAGTACTTC
TRBV3-1/TRBV3-2,NA,NA,TRBJ1-2,CASMGGGGYTF,TGTGCCAGCATGGGTGGAGGGGGCTACACCTTC
TRBV4-3,TRBD1,NA,TRBJ2-2,CASSQGLRQGMSNTGELFF,TGCGCCAGCAGCCAAGGTCTGAGACAGGGAATGTCTAACACCGGGGAGCTGTTTTTT
TRBV14,NA,NA,TRBJ1-2,CASSPNQVSNYGYTF,TGTGCCAGCAGCCCGAATCAGGTTTCAAACTATGGCTACACCTTC
TRBV4-2,TRBD2,NA,TRBJ2-2,CASSQESGGTGELFF,TGTGCCAGCAGCCAAGAAAGCGGGGGCACCGGGGAGCTGTTTTTT
TRBV7-2,NA,NA,TRBJ2-7,CASSFDIPNEQYF,TGTGCCAGCAGCTTCGACATCCCCAACGAGCAGTACTTC
TRBV7-9,TRBD1,few,TRBJ2-7,CASSLAGQNLEQYF,TGTGCCAGCAGCTTAGCGGGACAGAACCTCGAGCAGTACTTC
TRBV19,TRBD2,NA,TRBJ2-7,CASRDYSYEQYF,TGTGCCAGCCGGGACTACTCCTACGAGCAGTACTTC
TRBV20-1,NA,NA,TRBJ1-2,CSASSASNYGYTF,TGCAGTGCTAGTTCTGCCAGCAACTATGGCTACACCTTC
TRBV19,NA,NA,TRBJ1-6,CASSIRGPHSPLHF,TGTGCCAGTAGTATTCGGGGCCCACATTCACCCCTCCACTTT
TRBV19,NA,NA,TRBJ2-7,CASSLSLQGLRYEQYF,TGTGCCAGTAGTCTATCCCTCCAGGGTCTGAGGTACGAGCAGTACTTC
TRBV7-2,NA,NA,TRBJ1-1,CASSLVVEVNTEAFF,TGTGCCAGCAGCTTAGTGGTGGAGGTGAACACTGAAGCTTTCTTT
TRBV7-9,TRBD1,NA,TRBJ2-4,CASGKGQGAGDIQYF,TGTGCCAGCGGTAAAGGACAGGGGGCTGGGGACATTCAGTACTTC
TRBV19,NA,NA,TRBJ1-1,CASSKQGTEAFF,TGTGCCAGTAGTAAACAGGGCACTGAAGCTTTCTTT
TRBV19,NA,NA,TRBJ1-1,CASSIHRSRNTEAFF,TGTGCCAGTAGTATACACAGGTCGCGGAACACTGAAGCTTTCTTT
TRBV6-2/TRBV6-3,NA,NA,TRBJ1-1,CASSRTHTEAFF,TGTGCCAGCAGTAGGACCCACACTGAAGCTTTCTTT
TRBV6-1,TRBD1,NA,TRBJ2-2,CASSATGTGGFRELFF,TGTGCCAGCAGTGCAACCGGGACAGGGGGCTTTCGGGAGCTGTTTTTT
TRBV5-6,TRBD1,NA,TRBJ2-5,CASSAGFGQGYGETQYF,TGTGCCAGCAGCGCCGGGTTCGGACAGGGCTACGGAGAGACCCAGTACTTC
TRBV3-1/TRBV3-2,TRBD1,NA,TRBJ1-4,CASSRPGQGNEKLFF,TGTGCCAGCAGCCGACCGGGACAGGGGAATGAAAAACTGTTTTTT
TRBV6-5,NA,NA,TRBJ1-2,CASSYYPPAAPYGYTF,TGTGCCAGCAGTTACTATCCCCCAGCGGCCCCCTATGGCTACACCTTC
TRBV24-1,NA,NA,TRBJ1-2,CATSASGGNYGYTF,TGTGCCACCAGTGCCAGCGGCGGCAACTATGGCTACACCTTC
TRBV6-5,TRBD1,NA,TRBJ1-4,CASSYSRTGNEKLFF,TGTGCCAGCAGTTACTCCCGGACAGGGAATGAAAAACTGTTTTTT
TRBV19,TRBD1,NA,TRBJ1-2,CASNPRQGGYTF,TGTGCCAGTAACCCCCGACAGGGCGGCTACACCTTC
TRBV6-5,NA,once,TRBJ1-5,CASSRDTNQPQHF,TGTGCCAGCAGCCGTGACACTAATCAGCCCCAGCATTTT
TRBV6-2/TRBV6-3,TRBD2,NA,TRBJ2-1,CASSRLAGLNEQFF,TGTGCCAGCAGTCGACTAGCGGGGCTCAATGAGCAGTTCTTC
TRBV5-6,NA,NA,TRBJ1-5,CASSVGNRANQPQHF,TGTGCCAGCAGCGTTGGGAACAGGGCCAATCAGCCCCAGCATTTT
TRBV5-1,NA,once,TRBJ2-3,CASSLARVGTDTQYF,TGCGCCAGCAGCTTGGCCAGGGTGGGCACAGATACGCAGTATTTT
TRBV18,TRBD1,NA,TRBJ1-3,CASSPRQQGSGNTIYF,TGTGCCAGCTCACCACGACAACAGGGGAGTGGAAACACCATATATTTT
TRBV3-1/TRBV3-2,TRBD2,NA,TRBJ2-2,CASSQDPRLAGFVGELFF,TGTGCCAGCAGCCAAGATCCCCGACTAGCGGGTTTTGTCGGGGAGCTGTTTTTT
TRBV5-1,NA,NA,TRBJ2-1,CASSHTRSSYNEQFF,TGCGCCAGCAGCCATACTCGTAGCTCCTACAATGAGCAGTTCTTC
TRBV14,NA,NA,TRBJ2-7,CASSRASLYEQYF,TGTGCCAGCAGCCGAGCAAGCCTCTACGAGCAGTACTTC
TRBV19,NA,NA,TRBJ1-4,CASSPSTTNEKLFF,TGTGCCAGTAGTCCGTCGACCACTAATGAAAAACTGTTTTTT
TRBV4-2,NA,NA,TRBJ1-5,CASSQDSTVSNQPQHF,TGTGCCAGCAGCCAAGATTCCACAGTTAGCAATCAGCCCCAGCATTTT